Listed here are 3 T cell receptor beta chains from one sample, sequenced in a study of regulatory T cells in long-lasting Graves disease. Time point given: newly diagnosed GD, antithyroid drugs for less than 3 months. Extracted PBMC RNA gave rise to the TCR library. Building the TCR beta libraries relied on iRepertoire HTBI primers, and CDR3 regions underwent Arm-PCR. TCRdb ran MiXCR on the multiplex PCR reads and lists one entry per CDR3 protein. The table lists about 400,000 distinct CDR3 sequences, about a sixth of them singletons. The starting material was peripheral blood mononuclear cells (PBMCs), obtained at new diagnosis, from a patient treated with antithyroid drugs. Receptors were obtained from a female donor with Graves disease.

The sample holds many counts of this clonotype. A read error may produce the germline difference seen at one junction end. The genes are TRBV27 and TRBJ1-1, with unresolved D. Germline V gene sequence: CDR1 MNHEY, CDR2 SMNVEV (reference sequence). The CDR3 is 15 amino acids. Here the CDR3 reads CASSLSIAGNAEAFF. In DNA form, the CDR3 reads TGTGCCAGCAGTTTATCGATTGCCGGGAACGCTGAAGCTTTCTTT.

This clonotype was counted many times. The V call is TRBV6-1, the J call TRBJ1-1; D uncertain. The CDR3 length is 14 residues. Germline V gene sequence: CDR1 MNHNS, CDR2 SASEGT. Trimming took off 6 bases at V and 1 base at J, with 12 bases between the two ends. The CDR3 region has the DNA TGTGCCAGCAGGGCGGGCGGCTCGAACACTGAAGCTTTCTTT. Its translation is CASRAGGSNTEAFF.

This clonotype came up many times. The chain uses TRBV27 and TRBJ1-1; no definite D call. From germline, CDR1 is MNHEY and CDR2 SMNVEV (reference sequence). The CDR3 length is 13 residues. Trimming left V 4 bases short and J 0 bases short, with 6 bases between. The CDR3 DNA is TGTGCCAGCAGTTCAAACATGAACACTGAAGCTTTCTTT. Protein sequence: CASSSNMNTEAFF.